This T cell receptor (beta chain) was sequenced in a study of T-cell reconstitution after alpha-beta-depleted transplantation in children. General study points: T-cell counts and diversity at one year following transplant were attributed mainly to newly produced T cells.

This clonotype is a singleton in its sample. Its antigen is still unknown. The authors prepared the TCRbeta library with unique molecular identifiers. TCRdb used MiXCR to reprocess the PCR reads, holding one entry per CDR3 protein. The table shows 250,000 to 300,000 distinct CDR3 sequences, with almost 8% occurring only once. The CDR3 sequence is 14 residues long. Germline V lookup: CDR1 KGHDR, CDR2 SFDVKD. The sample here was peripheral blood, taken 360 days after TCRalphabeta/CD19-depleted stem cell transplant. V and J are TRBV24-1 and TRBJ2-7; 10 nucleotides agree with TRBD2. This sequence originates from a female patient aged 2-9 years who had a stem cell transplant for Fanconi anemia, so the T cells may come from the graft donor. For the CDR3, the DNA is TGTGGGACCAGTGCTAGCGGGAGTCTTAACGAGCAGTACTTC. Its protein product is CGTSASGSLNEQYF.